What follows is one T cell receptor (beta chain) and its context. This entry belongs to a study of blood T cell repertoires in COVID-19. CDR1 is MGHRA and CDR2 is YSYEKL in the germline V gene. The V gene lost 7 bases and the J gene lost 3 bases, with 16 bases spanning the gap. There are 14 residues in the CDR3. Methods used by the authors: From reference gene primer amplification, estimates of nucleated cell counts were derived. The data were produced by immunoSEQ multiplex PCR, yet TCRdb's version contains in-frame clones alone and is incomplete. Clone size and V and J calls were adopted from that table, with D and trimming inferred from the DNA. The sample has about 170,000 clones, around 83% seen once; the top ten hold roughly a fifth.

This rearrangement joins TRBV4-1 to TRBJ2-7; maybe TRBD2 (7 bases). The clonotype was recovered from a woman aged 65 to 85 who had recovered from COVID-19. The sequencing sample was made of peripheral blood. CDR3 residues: CASTRGGGDYEQYF. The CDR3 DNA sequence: TGCGCCAGCACCCGGGGAGGGGGGGACTACGAGCAGTACTTC.